These 24 T cell receptor beta chains came from one sample sequenced in a study of Graves' ophthalmopathy and Graves' hyperthyroidism. RNA transcripts were the source from which TCR beta CDR3 regions were amplified. The library came from an HTBI-primed first-round RT-PCR and a second-round multiplex PCR. TCRdb re-called the multiplex PCR reads with MiXCR, one entry per CDR3 protein. This sample has under 800,000 distinct CDR3 sequences, with 22% found just once. The sample taken for sequencing was peripheral blood. Receptors originate from a woman between 18 and 30 years old with stable Graves' hyperthyroidism. Some clones in this sample may be carry-over from other donors' samples.

This clonotype has ten or more counts. J is TRBJ1-2 and V is TRBV19, with unresolved D. The germline V gene encodes CDR1 LNHDA and CDR2 SQIVND (reference sequence). V was clipped by 5 bases and J by 3 bases, with 4 bases between them. The CDR3 runs to 11 residues. In DNA, the CDR3 is TGTGCCAGTAGTGTGTACTATGGCTACACCTTC. This translates into CASSVYYGYTF.

This clonotype appeared many times. The rearrangement joins TRBV6-1 to TRBJ2-6; D call uncertain. Germline V gives CDR1 MNHNS, CDR2 SASEGT. Deletions cut 2 bases from V and 0 bases from J, with 11 bases between. This CDR3 region has 17 residues. DNA of the CDR3: TGTGCCAGCAGTGAATGGGTCGTGGACTCTGGGGCCAACGTCCTGACTTTC. Amino acids: CASSEWVVDSGANVLTF.

The V call is TRBV7-6, the J call TRBJ2-5; D unclear. Deletions cut 2 bases from V and 0 bases from J, with 7 bases between. CDR3 length: 14 amino acids. Germline V gives CDR1 SGHVS, CDR2 FNYEAQ. The DNA of the CDR3 is TGTGCCAGCAGCTTATTCAGCCACCAAGAGACCCAGTACTTC. Translated, it gives CASSLFSHQETQYF.

This clonotype has a count of ten or more. V is TRBV20-1 and J is TRBJ2-3, with D uncertain. From germline, CDR1 is DFQATT and CDR2 SNEGSKA (reference sequence). The CDR3 sequence is 12 residues long. The V end lost 4 bases, the J end lost 5 bases, and 10 bases lay between the germline ends. The CDR3 DNA reads TGCAGTGCTAAAGTCGATGGAGATACGCAGTATTTT. This codes for CSAKVDGDTQYF.

On this clonotype itself: It is likely a read error, because the conserved phenylalanine at the end of the CDR3 is missing. The chain has TRBV5-1 and TRBJ1-2, with D unclear. Germline V gene lookup returns CDR1 SGHRS and CDR2 YFSETQ. The CDR3 spans 14 residues. With 2 bases removed from V and 4 bases from J, the gap between germline ends came to 12 bases. DNA of the CDR3: TGCGCCAGCAGCTTAGGAGGAGATGGCTATGGCTACACCGTC. Translated: CASSLGGDGYGYTV.

The CDR3 coding sequence is TGTGCCAGCAGCTTCGCGACAGTCCCCAGCAACAATCAGCCCCAGCATTTT. It specifies CASSFATVPSNNQPQHF. The V call is TRBV7-8, the J call TRBJ1-5; D might be TRBD1 (5 bases). Trimming left V 3 bases short and J 3 bases short, with 18 bases between. Germline-derived CDR1 and CDR2 are SGHVS and FQNEAQ. This CDR3 has 17 amino acids.

This clonotype occurred many times. The chain recombines TRBV12-3 or TRBV12-4 with TRBJ1-2; TRBD1 agrees at 7 bases. The junction had 10 bases not matched to a gene; V was cut back by 5 bases and J by 7 bases. The CDR3 extends over 14 amino acids. In DNA, the CDR3 is TGTGCCAGCAGTCCGAGGACAGGTTGGCGTGGCTACACCTTC. It codes for CASSPRTGWRGYTF.

This clonotype was observed many times. V and J are TRBV30 and TRBJ2-7, with D perhaps matching TRBD1 (7 bases). The CDR3 covers 12 residues. Trimming took off 3 bases at V and 6 bases at J, with 12 bases between the two ends. Germline V gene lookup returns CDR1 GTSNPN and CDR2 SVGIG (reference sequence). The CDR3 sequence is CAWSSGGGEQYF. As DNA, the CDR3 is TGTGCCTGGAGCTCAGGGGGAGGCGAGCAGTACTTC. The full variable domain, its missing parts supplied by reference TRBV30 and TRBJ2-7, is SQTIHQWPATLVQPVGSPLSLECTVEGTSNPNLYWYRQAAGRGLQLLFYSVGIGQISSEVPQNLSASRPQDRQFILSSKKLLLSDSGFYLCAWSSGGGEQYFGPGTRLTVT.

The table lists this clonotype with many counts. The V gene is TRBV3-1, the J gene TRBJ2-5, with 12 positions matching TRBD2. The CDR3 sequence is 16 residues long. The germline gives CDR1 LGHDT, CDR2 YNNKEL (reference sequence). Trimming took 4 bases from V and 0 from J; bases not matched to a gene: 3. The CDR3 region has the DNA TGTGCCAGCAGCCTCCGGACTAGCGGGAACCAAGAGACCCAGTACTTC. The encoded protein is CASSLRTSGNQETQYF.

This clonotype was observed a handful of times. Possible read error: a much larger clone is one base away. DNA for the CDR3: TGTGCCAGCAGTGAATGGGTCATATCCGGGGAGCTGTGTTTT. Its protein is CASSEWVISGELCF. The V gene is TRBV6-4, the J gene TRBJ2-2; D possibly corresponds to TRBD2 (5 bases). CDR3 length equals 14 residues. The germline CDR1 and CDR2 sequences are MRHNA and SNTAGT.

This clonotype was observed at least ten times. This chain links TRBV5-1 with TRBJ1-2; D uncertain. Trimming removed 4 bases at V and 7 bases at J, with 20 bases between. Germline CDR1 reads SGHRS; CDR2 reads YFSETQ. The CDR3 extends over 15 amino acids. The CDR3 is CASSPDGGQGIGYTF. The CDR3 bases are TGCGCCAGCAGCCCGGACGGAGGCCAAGGCATTGGCTACACCTTC.

Many counts were recorded for this clonotype. This chain links TRBV29-1 with TRBJ1-2, with TRBD1 as a possible D gene (6 bases). CDR3 length equals 12 residues. Germline V gene sequence: CDR1 SQVTM, CDR2 ANQGSEA. V gave up 8 bases and J gave up 8 bases, with 18 bases separating them. This chain's CDR3 is CSLGSQGHGYTF. CDR3 bases: TGCAGCCTTGGATCGCAGGGGCACGGCTACACCTTC.

The table lists this clonotype with many counts. CDR3 residues: CASSAPQGVLDYGYTF. In DNA form, the CDR3 reads TGTGCCAGCAGCGCGCCACAGGGGGTATTGGACTATGGCTACACCTTC. This sequence joins TRBV11-2 and TRBJ1-2; 8 bases fit TRBD1. V was clipped by 5 bases and J by 3 bases; unmatched bases: 11. Germline V lookup: CDR1 SGHAT, CDR2 FQNNGV. CDR3 size: 16 residues.

The rearrangement joins TRBV12-3 or TRBV12-4 to TRBJ1-6, with 7 bases identical to TRBD1. V gave up 5 bases and J gave up 10 bases; unmatched junction bases: 5. There are 13 residues in the CDR3. CDR3 coding DNA: TGTGCCAGCAGTCGACAGGGACACTCACCCCTCCACTTT. Translating it yields CASSRQGHSPLHF.

The chain has TRBV5-1 and TRBJ1-1; D unclear. The V and J ends lost 0 bases and 0 bases respectively, with 9 bases between them. Germline values: CDR1 SGHRS, CDR2 YFSETQ. The CDR3 loop spans 15 amino acids. CDR3 nucleotide sequence: TGCGCCAGCAGCTTGGGGGCAGTGATGAACACTGAAGCTTTCTTT. This codes for CASSLGAVMNTEAFF.

This clonotype was seen more than once but under ten times. The chain employs TRBV5-6 and TRBJ2-2, with 8 bases identical to TRBD1. The V and J ends lost 0 bases and 2 bases, in that order; junction bases with no gene match: 3. Germline loops: CDR1 SGHDT, CDR2 YYEEEE. The CDR3 is made up of 16 amino acids. The CDR3 nucleotides are TGTGCCAGCAGCTTGGGCAGGGGGCTAAACACCGGGGAGCTGTTTTTT. It yields the protein CASSLGRGLNTGELFF.

The chain has TRBV6-5 and TRBJ2-5; 7 bases are shared with TRBD1. The V and J ends lost 4 bases and 0 bases, in that order; junction bases with no gene match: 8. CDR1 is MNHEY and CDR2 is SVGAGI in the germline V gene. The CDR3 spans 16 residues. CDR3 residues: CASSFGQVANQETQYF. CDR3 coding DNA: TGTGCCAGCAGTTTCGGACAGGTCGCTAACCAAGAGACCCAGTACTTC.

The table lists this clonotype with a few counts. The chain carries TRBV6-5 and TRBJ1-1; maybe TRBD1 (5 bases). This CDR3 is 17 amino acids long. Looked up from germline, CDR1 is MNHEY and CDR2 is SVGAGI. V shed 0 bases and J shed 3 bases, with 17 bases lying between them. CDR3 loop: CASSYSISQGAHTEAFF. The CDR3 DNA is TGTGCCAGCAGTTACTCGATTTCGCAGGGAGCGCACACTGAAGCTTTCTTT.

With regard to this clonotype: A much larger clone differs from this one at a single base, so this may be a read error. This chain connects TRBV28 to TRBJ1-2; the match to TRBD1 covers 7 bases. Germline CDR1 and CDR2: MDHEN and SYDVKM. The CDR3 sequence is 15 residues long. In DNA form, the CDR3 reads TGTGCCAGCAGTTCTTCCTTCAGGGGGGCCTATGGCTTCACCTTC. Its protein product is CASSSSFRGAYGFTF.

The chain carries TRBV6-1 and TRBJ1-1, with 7 bases lining up with TRBD1. Losses at the gene ends were 9 bases for V and 4 bases for J; bases not matched to a gene: 14. This CDR3 has 15 residues. Germline V gene lookup returns CDR1 MNHNS and CDR2 SASEGT. CDR3 in amino acids: CASRVYRGQGTEAFF. The CDR3, as DNA: TGTGCCAGTAGGGTTTATAGGGGGCAGGGCACTGAAGCTTTCTTT.

This clonotype was recorded a few times. This sequence joins TRBV11-1 and TRBJ1-2; TRBD1 matches at 7 bases. Losses at the gene ends were 5 bases for V and 7 bases for J; bases not matched to a gene: 7. The CDR3 loop spans 13 amino acids. The germline gives CDR1 SGHAT, CDR2 FQDESV (reference sequence). CDR3 in amino acids: CASSPGTERGYTF. The DNA for the CDR3 is TGTGCCAGCAGCCCTGGGACAGAACGTGGCTACACCTTC.

This clonotype was counted ten times or more. This sequence joins TRBV5-1 and TRBJ2-5; maybe TRBD1 (6 bases). Looked up from germline, CDR1 is SGHRS and CDR2 is YFSETQ. The V end lost 4 bases, the J end lost 5 bases, and 15 bases lay between the germline ends. CDR3 size: 14 residues. The CDR3 reads CASSGGQSVETQYF. CDR3 sequence (DNA): TGCGCCAGCAGCGGCGGACAGTCCGTGGAGACCCAGTACTTC. The full variable domain, completed using reference TRBV5-1 and TRBJ2-5, is KAGVTQTPRYLIKTRGQQVTLSCSPISGHRSVSWYQQTPGQGLQFLFEYFSETQRNKGNFPGRFSGRQFSNSRSEMNVSTLELGDSALYLCASSGGQSVETQYFGPGTRLLVL.

This clonotype was recorded once. This sequence joins TRBV27 and TRBJ2-7; D gene unclear. CDR1 MNHEY and CDR2 SMNVEV come from the germline V gene (reference sequence). The CDR3 has 14 residues. V shed 5 bases and J shed 3 bases, with 14 bases lying between them. CDR3 nucleotide sequence: TGTGCCAGCAGTCTCCGCCCTCGGGTCTACGAGCAGTACTTC. Translation gives CASSLRPRVYEQYF.

This clonotype was seen at least ten times. CDR3 amino acids: CAISESPAGVYEQYF. CDR3 nucleotide sequence: TGTGCCATCAGTGAGTCGCCGGCGGGAGTCTACGAGCAGTACTTC. The chain combines TRBV10-3 with TRBJ2-7; 7 nucleotides agree with TRBD2. The CDR3 sequence is 15 residues long. In germline, CDR1 is ENHRY, CDR2 SYGVKD. With 0 bases clipped from V and 3 bases from J, the junction kept 5 bases outside the gene matches.